This T cell receptor (beta chain) was identified during a study of CD4 T cells in relation to SARS-CoV-2 and coronaviruses. Overall study context: PBMCs were cultured with antigen for over nine days before TCR beta sequencing. Convalescent donors were aged about 20 to 80, with median approximately 40 years.

This CDR3 is 13 amino acids long. CDR1 MNHEY and CDR2 SVGAGI come from the germline V gene. The V and J ends lost 6 bases and 7 bases respectively, with 13 bases between them. Study observations and caveats: Crossreactivity was assessed only for spike protein, not other viral proteins.

About this clone: Antigen specificity is unknown.

Sequencing used immunoSEQ multiplex PCR; TCRdb keeps in-frame clones, though not all of them. Among about 40,000 clones listed, around 77% were seen once. Sample: memory CD4+ T cells from PBMCs, cultured in vitro. This rearrangement joins TRBV6-5 to TRBJ1-5; D perhaps matches TRBD1 (5 bases). The clonotype comes from an adult with COVID-19. CDR3 loop: CASSQQQAQPQHF. The CDR3 bases are TGTGCCAGCAGCCAACAACAGGCCCAGCCCCAGCATTTT.